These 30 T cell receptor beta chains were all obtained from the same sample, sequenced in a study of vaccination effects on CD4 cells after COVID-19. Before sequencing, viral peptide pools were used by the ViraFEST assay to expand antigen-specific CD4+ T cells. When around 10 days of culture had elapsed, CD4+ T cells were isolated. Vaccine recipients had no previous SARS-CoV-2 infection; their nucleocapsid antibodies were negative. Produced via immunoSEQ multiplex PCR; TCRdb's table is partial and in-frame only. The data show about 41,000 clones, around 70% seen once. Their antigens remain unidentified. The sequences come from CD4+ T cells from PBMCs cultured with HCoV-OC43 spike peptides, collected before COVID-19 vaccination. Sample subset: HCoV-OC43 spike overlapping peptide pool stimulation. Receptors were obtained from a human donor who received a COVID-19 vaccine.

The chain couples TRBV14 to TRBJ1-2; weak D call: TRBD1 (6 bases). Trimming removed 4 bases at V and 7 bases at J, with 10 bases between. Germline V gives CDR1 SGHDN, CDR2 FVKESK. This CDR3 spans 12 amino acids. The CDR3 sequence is CASSLNRVGYTF. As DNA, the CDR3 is TGTGCCAGCAGCCTTAACAGGGTTGGCTACACCTTC.

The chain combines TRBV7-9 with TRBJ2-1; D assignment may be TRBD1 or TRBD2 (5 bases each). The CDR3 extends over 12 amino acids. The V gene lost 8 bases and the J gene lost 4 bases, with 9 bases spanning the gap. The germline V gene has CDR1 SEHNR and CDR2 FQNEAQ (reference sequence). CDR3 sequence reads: CASGRQYNEQFF. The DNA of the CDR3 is TGTGCCAGCGGGAGACAGTACAATGAGCAGTTCTTC.

Here the CDR3 reads CASSLAVSTGQETQYF. CDR3 in DNA: TGTGCCAGCAGCTTAGCTGTATCCACAGGTCAAGAGACCCAGTACTTC. J is TRBJ2-5 and V is TRBV7-8; D is perhaps TRBD1 (5 bases). With 0 bases removed from V and 2 bases from J, the gap between germline ends came to 13 bases. From germline, CDR1 is SGHVS and CDR2 FQNEAQ. CDR3 length: 16 amino acids.

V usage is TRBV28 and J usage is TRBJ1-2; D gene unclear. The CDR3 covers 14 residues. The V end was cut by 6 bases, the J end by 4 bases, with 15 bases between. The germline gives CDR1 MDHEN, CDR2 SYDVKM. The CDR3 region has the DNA TGTGCCAGCAGCTCCTACGGGTTAGCCTATGGCTACACCTTC. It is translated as CASSSYGLAYGYTF.

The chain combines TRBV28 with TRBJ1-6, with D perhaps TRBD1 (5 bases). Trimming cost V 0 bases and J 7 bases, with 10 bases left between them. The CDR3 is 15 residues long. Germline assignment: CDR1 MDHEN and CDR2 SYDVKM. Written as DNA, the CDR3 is TGTGCCAGCAGTTTATGGGGACCGCAGAATTCACCCCTCCACTTT. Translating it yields CASSLWGPQNSPLHF.

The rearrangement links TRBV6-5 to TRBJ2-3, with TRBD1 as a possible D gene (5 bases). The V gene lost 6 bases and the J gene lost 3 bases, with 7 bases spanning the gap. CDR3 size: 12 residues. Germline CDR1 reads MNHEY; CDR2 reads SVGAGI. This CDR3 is CASSHRTDTQYF. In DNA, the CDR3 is TGTGCCAGCAGCCACAGGACAGATACGCAGTATTTT.

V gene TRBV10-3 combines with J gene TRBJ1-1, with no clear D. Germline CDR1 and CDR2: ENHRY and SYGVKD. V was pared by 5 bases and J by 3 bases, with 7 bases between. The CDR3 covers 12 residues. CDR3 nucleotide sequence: TGTGCCATCAGTCAGACATACACTGAAGCTTTCTTT. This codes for CAISQTYTEAFF.

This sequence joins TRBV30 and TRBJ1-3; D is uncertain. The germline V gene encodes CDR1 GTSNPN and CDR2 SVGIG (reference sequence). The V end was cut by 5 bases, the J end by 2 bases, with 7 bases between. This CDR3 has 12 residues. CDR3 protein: CAWGLAGNTIYF. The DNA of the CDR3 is TGTGCCTGGGGTTTGGCTGGAAACACCATATATTTT.

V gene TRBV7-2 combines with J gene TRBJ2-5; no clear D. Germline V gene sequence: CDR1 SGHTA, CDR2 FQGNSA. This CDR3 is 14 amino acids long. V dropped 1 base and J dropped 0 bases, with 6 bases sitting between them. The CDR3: CASSLDWNQETQYF. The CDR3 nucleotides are TGTGCCAGCAGCTTAGACTGGAACCAAGAGACCCAGTACTTC. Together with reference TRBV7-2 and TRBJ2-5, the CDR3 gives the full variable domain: GAGVSQSPSNKVTEKGKDVELRCDPISGHTALYWYRQSLGQGLEFLIYFQGNSAPDKSGLPSDRFSAERTGGSVSTLTIQRTQQEDSAVYLCASSLDWNQETQYFGPGTRLLVL.

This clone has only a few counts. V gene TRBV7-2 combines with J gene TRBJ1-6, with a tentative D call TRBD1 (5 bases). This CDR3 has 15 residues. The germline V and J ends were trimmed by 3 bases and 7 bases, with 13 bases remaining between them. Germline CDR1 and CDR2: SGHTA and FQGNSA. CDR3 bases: TGTGCCAGCAGCTTTCGGGACGGACTCAATTCACCCCTCCACTTT. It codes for CASSFRDGLNSPLHF.

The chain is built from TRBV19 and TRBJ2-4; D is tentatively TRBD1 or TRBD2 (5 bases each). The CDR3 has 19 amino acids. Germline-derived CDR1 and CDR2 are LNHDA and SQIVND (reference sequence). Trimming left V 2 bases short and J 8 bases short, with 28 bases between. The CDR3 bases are TGTGCCAGTAGTATAAACTGGAGCGGAGATCAGGGAATAAGACACATTCAGTACTTC. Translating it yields CASSINWSGDQGIRHIQYF.

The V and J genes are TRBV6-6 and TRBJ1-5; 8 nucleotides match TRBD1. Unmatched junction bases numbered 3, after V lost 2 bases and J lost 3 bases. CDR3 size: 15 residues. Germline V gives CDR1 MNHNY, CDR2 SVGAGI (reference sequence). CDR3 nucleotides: TGTGCCAGCAGTTACCGGACAGGGCCCAATCAGCCCCAGCATTTT. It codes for CASSYRTGPNQPQHF.

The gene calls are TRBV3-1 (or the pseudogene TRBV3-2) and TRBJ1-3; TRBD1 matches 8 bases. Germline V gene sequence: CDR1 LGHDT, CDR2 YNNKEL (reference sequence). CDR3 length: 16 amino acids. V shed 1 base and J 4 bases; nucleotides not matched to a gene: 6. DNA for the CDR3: TGTGCCAGCAGCCAAGCCCGGACAGGGAGGGGAAACACCATATATTTT. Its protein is CASSQARTGRGNTIYF.

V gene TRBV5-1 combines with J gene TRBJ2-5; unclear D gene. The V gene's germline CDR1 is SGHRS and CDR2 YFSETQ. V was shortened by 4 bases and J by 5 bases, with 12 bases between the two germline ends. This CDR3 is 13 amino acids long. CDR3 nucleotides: TGCGCCAGCAGCCCCCTCGGACCGGAGACCCAGTACTTC. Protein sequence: CASSPLGPETQYF.

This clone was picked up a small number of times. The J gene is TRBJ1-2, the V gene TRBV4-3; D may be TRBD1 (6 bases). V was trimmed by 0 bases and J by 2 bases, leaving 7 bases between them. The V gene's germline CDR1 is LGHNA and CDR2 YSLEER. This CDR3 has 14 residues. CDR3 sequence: CASSQDRGNYGYTF. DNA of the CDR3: TGCGCCAGCAGCCAAGATAGGGGGAACTATGGCTACACCTTC.

The CDR3 loop is CASSSGQGEKLFF. DNA for the CDR3: TGTGCCAGCAGCTCGGGGCAGGGAGAAAAACTGTTTTTT. The rearrangement joins TRBV7-9 to TRBJ1-4; TRBD1 might be the D (5 bases). V lost 4 bases to trimming and J lost 8 bases, with 11 bases between them. This CDR3 is built from 13 residues. Germline-derived CDR1 and CDR2 are SEHNR and FQNEAQ (reference sequence).

The CDR3 loop reads CAWGQGGNTEAFF. The CDR3 DNA follows: TGTGCCTGGGGACAGGGAGGGAACACTGAAGCTTTCTTT. This chain links TRBV30 with TRBJ1-1, with TRBD1 matching 8 bases. The V and J ends lost 5 bases and 1 base, in that order; junction bases with no gene match: 3. Germline lookup yields CDR1 GTSNPN and CDR2 SVGIG (reference sequence). The CDR3 has 13 amino acids.

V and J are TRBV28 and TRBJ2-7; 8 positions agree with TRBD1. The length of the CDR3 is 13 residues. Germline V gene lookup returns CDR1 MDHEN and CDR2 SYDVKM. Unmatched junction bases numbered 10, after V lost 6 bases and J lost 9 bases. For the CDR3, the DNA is TGTGCCAGCAGCCCCGGGCAGGGGGCTGGGCAGTACTTC. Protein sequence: CASSPGQGAGQYF.

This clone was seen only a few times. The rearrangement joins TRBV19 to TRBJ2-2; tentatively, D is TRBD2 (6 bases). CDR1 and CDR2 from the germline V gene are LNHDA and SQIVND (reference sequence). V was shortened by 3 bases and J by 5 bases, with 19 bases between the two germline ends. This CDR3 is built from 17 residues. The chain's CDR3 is CASSMGAGPARTGELFF. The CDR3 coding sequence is TGTGCCAGTAGTATGGGTGCGGGACCCGCGAGGACCGGGGAGCTGTTTTTT.

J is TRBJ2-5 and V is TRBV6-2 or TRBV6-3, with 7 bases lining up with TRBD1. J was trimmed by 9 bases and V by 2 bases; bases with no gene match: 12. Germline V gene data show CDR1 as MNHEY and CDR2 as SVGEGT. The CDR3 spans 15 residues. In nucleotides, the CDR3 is TGTGCCAGCAGTTACCGCGACAGGGATCTAAGGGCCCAGTACTTC. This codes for CASSYRDRDLRAQYF.

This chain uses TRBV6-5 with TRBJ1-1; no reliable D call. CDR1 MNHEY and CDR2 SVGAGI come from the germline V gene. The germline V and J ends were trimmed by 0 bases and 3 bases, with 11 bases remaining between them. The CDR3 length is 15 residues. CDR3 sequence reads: CASSYSILGYTEAFF. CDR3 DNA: TGTGCCAGCAGTTACTCGATACTCGGCTACACTGAAGCTTTCTTT.

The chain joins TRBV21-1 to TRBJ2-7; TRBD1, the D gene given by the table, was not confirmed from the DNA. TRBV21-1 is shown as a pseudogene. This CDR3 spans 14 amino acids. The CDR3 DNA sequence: TGTGCCAGCAGCAATCGGGACAGGGTCTACGAGCAGTACTTC. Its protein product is CASSNRDRVYEQYF.

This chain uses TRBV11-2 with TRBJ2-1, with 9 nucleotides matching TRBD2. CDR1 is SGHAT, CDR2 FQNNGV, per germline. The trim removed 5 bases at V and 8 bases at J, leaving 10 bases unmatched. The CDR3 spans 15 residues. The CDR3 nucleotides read TGTGCCAGCAGCAGCGACCGAGCGGGGGGCTATGAGCAGTTCTTC. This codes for CASSSDRAGGYEQFF.

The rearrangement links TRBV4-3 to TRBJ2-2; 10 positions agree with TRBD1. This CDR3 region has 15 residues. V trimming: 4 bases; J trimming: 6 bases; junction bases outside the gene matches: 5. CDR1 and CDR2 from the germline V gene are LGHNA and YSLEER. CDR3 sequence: CASSRMTGGSGELFF. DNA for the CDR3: TGCGCCAGCAGCCGGATGACAGGGGGCTCCGGGGAGCTGTTTTTT.

The CDR3: CASSEPAGSGETQYF. The DNA for the CDR3 is TGTGCCAGCAGTGAACCAGCGGGGAGTGGAGAGACCCAGTACTTC. The gene calls are TRBV6-1 and TRBJ2-5; 7 positions agree with TRBD2. Germline CDR1 reads MNHNS; CDR2 reads SASEGT. The length of the CDR3 is 15 residues. V lost 2 bases and J lost 4; bases outside the gene matches: 7.

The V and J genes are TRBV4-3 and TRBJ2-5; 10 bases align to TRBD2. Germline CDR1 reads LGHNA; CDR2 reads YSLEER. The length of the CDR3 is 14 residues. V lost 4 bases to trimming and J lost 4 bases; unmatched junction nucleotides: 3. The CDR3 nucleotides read TGCGCCAGCAGCCCGGGACTAGCGAGAGAGACCCAGTACTTC. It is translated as CASSPGLARETQYF.

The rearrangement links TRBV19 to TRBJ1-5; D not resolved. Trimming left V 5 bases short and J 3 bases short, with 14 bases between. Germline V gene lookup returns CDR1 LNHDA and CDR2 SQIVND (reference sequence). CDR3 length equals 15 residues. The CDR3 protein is CASSYRAKDNQPQHF. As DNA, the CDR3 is TGTGCCAGTAGTTACCGGGCGAAGGACAATCAGCCCCAGCATTTT. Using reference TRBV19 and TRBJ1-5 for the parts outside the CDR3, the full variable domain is DGGITQSPKYLFRKEGQNVTLSCEQNLNHDAMYWYRQDPGQGLRLIYYSQIVNDFQKGDIAEGYSVSREKKESFPLTVTSAQKNPTAFYLCASSYRAKDNQPQHFGDGTRLSIL.

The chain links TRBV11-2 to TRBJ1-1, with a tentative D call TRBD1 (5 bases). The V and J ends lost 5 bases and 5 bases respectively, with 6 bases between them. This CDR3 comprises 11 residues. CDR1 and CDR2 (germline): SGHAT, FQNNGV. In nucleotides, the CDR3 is TGTGCCAGCAGCCGGGGGACTGAAGCTTTCTTT. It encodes CASSRGTEAFF.

The CDR3 reads CASSLALATNEKLFF. CDR3 nucleotide sequence: TGCGCCAGCAGCTTGGCTTTAGCAACTAATGAAAAACTGTTTTTT. The V gene is TRBV5-1, the J gene TRBJ1-4; D ambiguous. CDR3 length: 15 residues. Germline V gene lookup returns CDR1 SGHRS and CDR2 YFSETQ. With 0 bases removed from V and 0 bases from J, the gap between germline ends came to 6 bases.

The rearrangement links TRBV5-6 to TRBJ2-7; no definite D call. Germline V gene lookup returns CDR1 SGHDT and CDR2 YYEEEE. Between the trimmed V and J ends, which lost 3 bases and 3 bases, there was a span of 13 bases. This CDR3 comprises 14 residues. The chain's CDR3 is CASSSYLLNYEQYF. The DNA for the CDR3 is TGTGCCAGCAGCTCATATTTATTAAACTACGAGCAGTACTTC.